One and the same sample provided the 23 T cell receptor beta chains below, sequenced in a study of T-cell memory formation after mild COVID-19. TCRdb redid the calling of the 5' RACE reads with MiXCR, one entry per CDR3 protein. The sample records about 430,000 distinct CDR3 sequences, about a sixth being singletons. Sequenced input: PBMCs or a T cell subset sorted from them (not recorded which). All receptors derive from a man aged 18-30 years who had mild COVID-19 (a few samples of this study predate the infection). Cell type and time point are not known.

This clonotype showed up many times. The chain carries TRBV5-1 and TRBJ2-1; D may match TRBD1 or TRBD2 (5 bases each). CDR3 length: 16 residues. V lost 6 bases and J 4 bases, leaving 20 bases between the germline ends. CDR1 and CDR2 from the germline V gene are SGHRS and YFSETQ. For the CDR3, the DNA is TGCGCCAGCACGCCTCGGGGAGACGGACATTACAATGAGCAGTTCTTC. Amino acid sequence: CASTPRGDGHYNEQFF. Complete variable domain (other parts from reference TRBV5-1 and TRBJ2-1): KAGVTQTPRYLIKTRGQQVTLSCSPISGHRSVSWYQQTPGQGLQFLFEYFSETQRNKGNFPGRFSGRQFSNSRSEMNVSTLELGDSALYLCASTPRGDGHYNEQFFGPGTRLTVL.

This clonotype has a count of ten or more. The chain has TRBV7-3 and TRBJ2-5, with 8 bases fitting TRBD2. This CDR3 is 13 amino acids long. The trim removed 5 bases at V and 4 bases at J, leaving 3 bases unmatched. Looked up from germline, CDR1 is SGHTA and CDR2 is FQGTGA. CDR3 protein: CASSPGGAETQYF. CDR3 DNA sequence: TGTGCCAGCAGCCCCGGGGGGGCAGAGACCCAGTACTTC.

This clonotype was observed a handful of times. V usage is TRBV12-3 or TRBV12-4 and J usage is TRBJ1-5; no clear D. The CDR3 totals 14 residues. V lost 3 bases and J 1 base, leaving 7 bases between the germline ends. The CDR3 here is CASSFWGSNQPQHF. The DNA of the CDR3 is TGTGCCAGCAGTTTTTGGGGAAGCAATCAGCCCCAGCATTTT.

There are many counts of this clonotype. The chain has TRBV11-2 and TRBJ1-2, with D perhaps TRBD1 (6 bases). The CDR3 covers 15 residues. From germline, CDR1 is SGHAT and CDR2 FQNNGV. The V end lost 6 bases, the J end lost 8 bases, and 22 bases lay between the germline ends. CDR3 DNA: TGTGCCAGCAGTCCTGCCGGGGGGGGGGCGTCCGGCTACACCTTC. As protein: CASSPAGGGASGYTF.

There are a few counts of this clonotype. The rearrangement uses TRBV20-1 and TRBJ2-7, with D unresolved. Germline CDR1 DFQATT, CDR2 SNEGSKA (reference sequence). The CDR3 covers 13 residues. V lost 0 bases and J 6 bases, leaving 12 bases between the germline ends. The CDR3 DNA follows: TGCAGTGCTAGAGATCCACAGCAAGGCGAGCAGTACTTC. Encoded protein: CSARDPQQGEQYF.

This clonotype was counted a few times. The chain is built from TRBV6-5 and TRBJ1-3, with D unclear. The ends were cut back, 5 bases at V and 2 bases at J, with 13 bases in the middle. The CDR3 covers 15 residues. Germline assignment: CDR1 MNHEY and CDR2 SVGAGI. The CDR3 protein is CASSENVRPGNTIYF. The CDR3 region has the DNA TGTGCCAGCAGTGAAAATGTGCGTCCTGGAAACACCATATATTTT.

The chain's CDR3 is CASSLEEGYHEQYV. In DNA form, the CDR3 reads TGTGCCAGCAGCTTAGAAGAGGGCTACCACGAGCAGTACGTC. The chain recombines TRBV7-2 with TRBJ2-7; TRBD2 might be the D (5 bases). The CDR3 has 14 residues. CDR1 and CDR2 (germline): SGHTA, FQGNSA. V gave up 1 base and J gave up 5 bases, with 12 bases separating them.

In this sample, this clonotype turned up a few times. V and J are TRBV9 and TRBJ1-4; 7 bases are shared with TRBD1. Germline-derived CDR1 and CDR2 are SGDLS and YYNGEE. Losses at the gene ends were 3 bases for V and 8 bases for J; bases not matched to a gene: 7. The CDR3 sequence is 14 residues long. CDR3 residues: CASSATGLKEKLFF. The CDR3 DNA sequence: TGTGCCAGCAGCGCGACAGGGTTAAAAGAAAAACTGTTTTTT.

The CDR3 protein is CASSQEGVEAFF. The CDR3 nucleotides read TGTGCCAGCAGCCAAGAAGGGGTTGAAGCTTTCTTT. The chain is built from TRBV4-2 and TRBJ1-1, with D possibly matching TRBD1 (5 bases). The CDR3 sequence is 12 residues long. V shed 0 bases and J shed 7 bases, with 6 bases lying between them. Per germline, CDR1 LGHNA and CDR2 YNFKEQ.

This clonotype turned up a few times. This chain joins TRBV12-3 or TRBV12-4 and TRBJ1-1; a weak D match, TRBD1 (5 bases). The CDR3 is made up of 14 amino acids. The V gene lost 5 bases and the J gene lost 0 bases, with 10 bases spanning the gap. Written as DNA, the CDR3 is TGTGCCAGCAGTCTAGGGGATATGAACACTGAAGCTTTCTTT. Translated: CASSLGDMNTEAFF.

This clonotype was counted between two and nine times. This chain links TRBV5-1 with TRBJ2-4, with 7 bases lining up with TRBD1. The CDR3 loop spans 13 amino acids. Germline V CDR1 and CDR2: SGHRS, YFSETQ. The trim removed 3 bases at V and 7 bases at J, leaving 4 bases unmatched. CDR3 sequence: CASSSGTENIQYF. The CDR3 DNA follows: TGCGCCAGCAGCTCTGGGACAGAGAACATTCAGTACTTC.

This clonotype came up a few times. This sequence joins TRBV9 and TRBJ2-3; no definite D call. Deletions cut 0 bases from V and 0 bases from J, with 8 bases between. The CDR3 runs 15 residues. Germline V CDR1 and CDR2: SGDLS, YYNGEE. The CDR3 sequence is CASSVATGSTDTQYF. The CDR3 region has the DNA TGTGCCAGCAGCGTAGCTACGGGTAGCACAGATACGCAGTATTTT.

This clonotype was seen a few times. The chain recombines TRBV3-1 with TRBJ2-7; no clear D gene. V was cut by 1 base and J by 8 bases, with 18 bases left in between. This CDR3 has 15 residues. The germline V gene encodes CDR1 LGHDT and CDR2 YNNKEL (reference sequence). CDR3 DNA sequence: TGTGCCAGCAGCCAAGTAGCTGGGCTACCTAGTAAGCAGTACTTC. Amino acid sequence: CASSQVAGLPSKQYF.

V gene TRBV7-8 combines with J gene TRBJ1-2; D unclear. Germline CDR1 and CDR2: SGHVS and FQNEAQ. This CDR3 is built from 14 residues. V shed 3 bases and J shed 0 bases, with 8 bases lying between them. CDR3 in DNA: TGTGCCAGCAGCTTCAGTCTAGCTAACTATGGCTACACCTTC. Translating it yields CASSFSLANYGYTF.

J is TRBJ2-5 and V is TRBV28; weak D call: TRBD2 (6 bases). CDR1 is MDHEN and CDR2 is SYDVKM in the germline V gene. V was clipped by 6 bases and J by 4 bases, with 18 bases between them. This CDR3 is built from 15 residues. CDR3 amino acids: CASRGGRREVETQYF. The CDR3 nucleotides are TGTGCCAGCAGGGGGGGAAGAAGGGAGGTAGAGACCCAGTACTTC.

V usage is TRBV3-1 and J usage is TRBJ2-1; the match to TRBD2 covers 11 bases. Germline CDR1 and CDR2: LGHDT and YNNKEL (reference sequence). V lost 3 bases, J lost 11 bases, and 9 bases stayed unmatched. CDR3 size: 15 residues. The CDR3 sequence is CASSQSTSGGIKQFF. CDR3 DNA: TGTGCCAGCAGCCAGTCCACTAGCGGGGGCATCAAGCAGTTCTTC.

The sample holds a few counts of this clonotype. Compared with germline, one end of the junction differs, possibly owing to a read error. The chain links TRBV7-7 to TRBJ2-5; weak D call: TRBD2 (5 bases). The length of the CDR3 is 13 residues. The germline CDR1 and CDR2 sequences are SSHAT and FNYEAQ (reference sequence). The CDR3 loop reads CASSLLARETQYF. DNA of the CDR3: TGTGCTAGCAGCTTATTAGCGAGAGAGACCCAGTACTTC.

The rearrangement joins TRBV12-3 or TRBV12-4 to TRBJ1-3, with TRBD1 identical over 10 bases. The CDR3 runs to 16 residues. V gave up 6 bases and J gave up 7 bases; unmatched junction bases: 12. DNA for the CDR3: TGTGCCAGCAGGCCCCCGACAGGGGGCCCCGTTAACACCATATATTTT. Its translation is CASRPPTGGPVNTIYF.

Worth noting for this clonotype: One end of the junction does not line up with germline, which may come from a read error. This sequence joins TRBV7-2 and TRBJ1-6, with TRBD1 as a possible D gene (5 bases). This CDR3 region has 16 residues. Looked up from germline, CDR1 is SGHTA and CDR2 is FQGNSA. CDR3 loop: CASSPETVMVNSPIHF. The CDR3 bases are TGTGCCAGCAGCCCCGAGACAGTCATGGTGAATTCACCCATCCACTTT.

This clonotype was counted a single time. At one end the junction does not follow the germline gene, possibly because of a read error. The V and J genes are TRBV5-1 and TRBJ2-1; 10 bases fit TRBD2. CDR1 SGHRS and CDR2 YFSETQ come from the germline V gene. The CDR3 loop spans 16 amino acids. The CDR3 here is CASSSSGLARVDEQLF. The CDR3 region has the DNA TGCGCCAGCAGCAGTTCGGGACTAGCGAGGGTCGATGAGCAGTTATTC.

The chain links TRBV6-2 or TRBV6-3 to TRBJ1-2, with D possibly TRBD1 on 6 matching bases. Between the trimmed V and J ends, which lost 0 bases and 5 bases, there was a span of 13 bases. Germline V gene data show CDR1 as MNHEY and CDR2 as SVGEGT. The CDR3 extends over 15 amino acids. CDR3 region: CASSYSGGNIYGYTF. The DNA for the CDR3 is TGTGCCAGCAGTTACTCCGGGGGCAACATTTATGGCTACACCTTC.

This clonotype has just a few counts. This chain links TRBV9 with TRBJ1-4, with a possible D match to TRBD1 (6 bases). From germline, CDR1 is SGDLS and CDR2 YYNGEE. The CDR3 extends over 15 amino acids. Trimming took 4 bases from V and 6 from J, leaving 16 bases between them. The DNA for the CDR3 is TGTGCCAGCAGCCCAGTACAGGGCGGATATGAAAAACTGTTTTTT. It translates to CASSPVQGGYEKLFF.

This clonotype was counted between two and nine times. The chain links TRBV28 to TRBJ1-4; TRBD1 matches at 9 bases. Trimming took 6 bases from V and 8 from J; bases not matched to a gene: 1. CDR1 and CDR2 (germline): MDHEN, SYDVKM. CDR3 size: 12 residues. CDR3 DNA: TGTGCCAGCAGGGGGACAGGGGAAAAACTGTTTTTT. Protein sequence: CASRGTGEKLFF.